The 21 T cell receptor beta chains given below trace back to one sample, sequenced in a study of blood T cells in healthy people across ages. Combining a sample-barcoded 5' primer with a J-beta primer mix, a second PCR ran for 7 to 11 cycles. Via MiXCR, TCRdb re-called the 5' RACE reads, giving one row per CDR3 protein. The sample lists about 640,000 distinct CDR3 sequences; 35% to 50% were seen once. The sample comprised blood. Every receptor here comes from an elderly man in good health.

V is TRBV30 and J is TRBJ2-1; TRBD2 matches at 14 bases. Germline-derived CDR1 and CDR2 are GTSNPN and SVGIG (reference sequence). This CDR3 spans 17 amino acids. V shed 0 bases, J shed 7 bases, and the junction held 8 bases outside the gene matches. The CDR3 protein is CAWSVAPGLAGVNEQFF. The CDR3 coding sequence is TGTGCCTGGAGTGTAGCTCCGGGACTAGCGGGAGTTAATGAGCAGTTCTTC.

This clonotype was counted between two and nine times. The chain couples TRBV3-1 to TRBJ2-7; 8 positions match TRBD1. The germline CDR1 and CDR2 sequences are LGHDT and YNNKEL (reference sequence). The junction had 8 bases not matched to a gene; V was cut back by 1 base and J by 0 bases. CDR3 size: 17 residues. CDR3 DNA: TGTGCCAGCAGCCAAGGTCCAGGGGGCCGGAGCTCCTACGAGCAGTACTTC. Translation gives CASSQGPGGRSSYEQYF.

The rearrangement joins TRBV3-1 to TRBJ2-3; D uncertain. The CDR3 has 16 amino acids. Germline V CDR1 and CDR2: LGHDT, YNNKEL (reference sequence). With 7 bases removed from V and 0 bases from J, the gap between germline ends came to 17 bases. CDR3 loop: CASNNRLLGSTDTQYF. The CDR3 DNA reads as TGTGCCAGCAACAACAGACTCCTCGGGAGCACAGATACGCAGTATTTT.

This clonotype was seen only a few times. The genes are TRBV12-5 and TRBJ2-6, with D hard to call. V was trimmed by 5 bases and J by 0 bases, leaving 2 bases between them. CDR3 length: 13 residues. Germline CDR1 is LGHNT and CDR2 is FRNRAP. The DNA of the CDR3 is TGTGCTAGTGGTAACTCTGGGGCCAACGTCCTGACTTTC. It codes for CASGNSGANVLTF.

The table lists this clonotype with a few counts. This chain uses TRBV20-1 with TRBJ2-3, with 11 bases fitting TRBD2. This CDR3 region has 13 residues. Germline lookup yields CDR1 DFQATT and CDR2 SNEGSKA (reference sequence). With 4 bases clipped from V and 4 bases from J, the junction kept 1 base outside the gene matches. As DNA, the CDR3 is TGCAGTGCTACACTAGCGGGAGCAGATACGCAGTATTTT. Translated: CSATLAGADTQYF.

The CDR3 region has the DNA TGCGCCAGCAGCTTGACGGGGGGGTCGTCGGATACGCAGTATTTT. Translating gives CASSLTGGSSDTQYF. V is TRBV5-1 and J is TRBJ2-3; TRBD2 agrees at 8 bases. This CDR3 is built from 15 residues. V lost 1 base, J lost 6 bases, and 7 bases stayed unmatched. Germline loops: CDR1 SGHRS, CDR2 YFSETQ.

This chain uses TRBV20-1 with TRBJ2-5; D is uncertain. The length of the CDR3 is 12 residues. V gave up 0 bases and J gave up 4 bases, with 6 bases separating them. Germline V gene data show CDR1 as DFQATT and CDR2 as SNEGSKA (reference sequence). Here the CDR3 DNA reads TGCAGTGCTAGAGAACCCCCAGAGACCCAGTACTTC. Translation gives CSAREPPETQYF.

The genes are TRBV20-1 and TRBJ2-3; tentatively, D is TRBD2 (7 bases). The CDR3 sequence is 12 residues long. Trimming left V 6 bases short and J 10 bases short, with 17 bases between. From germline, CDR1 is DFQATT and CDR2 SNEGSKA (reference sequence). The CDR3 spells CSAPPGGRAQYF. CDR3 sequence (DNA): TGCAGTGCGCCACCGGGGGGCCGGGCGCAGTATTTT.

The gene calls are TRBV20-1 and TRBJ2-2; D is undetermined. Germline V gene lookup returns CDR1 DFQATT and CDR2 SNEGSKA (reference sequence). V lost 3 bases and J 5 bases, leaving 10 bases between the germline ends. This CDR3 is built from 13 residues. CDR3: CSASRRWTGELFF. The CDR3 DNA reads TGCAGTGCTAGCCGCCGGTGGACCGGGGAGCTGTTTTTT.

In this sample, this clonotype turned up a few times. The chain employs TRBV15 and TRBJ2-5, with D possibly being TRBD2 (5 bases). Germline CDR1 LNHNV, CDR2 YYDKDF (reference sequence). Trimming removed 4 bases at V and 3 bases at J, with 9 bases between. This CDR3 spans 13 amino acids. CDR3 in amino acids: CATSKTREETQYF. The DNA of the CDR3 is TGTGCCACCAGCAAAACGAGGGAAGAGACCCAGTACTTC.

The chain couples TRBV20-1 to TRBJ2-3; D unclear. The CDR3 has 13 amino acids. The germline CDR1 and CDR2 sequences are DFQATT and SNEGSKA (reference sequence). Trimming left V 5 bases short and J 6 bases short, with 15 bases between. The CDR3 here is CSASTVPRDTQYF. The DNA for the CDR3 is TGCAGTGCTTCGACGGTTCCGCGGGATACGCAGTATTTT.

This clonotype was recorded many times. This chain uses TRBV20-1 with TRBJ2-7; possibly TRBD2 for D (5 bases). Trimming took 2 bases from V and 2 from J, leaving 10 bases between them. The CDR3 has 13 residues. Germline CDR1 DFQATT, CDR2 SNEGSKA (reference sequence). This chain's CDR3 is CSARPTSAYEQYF. In DNA form, the CDR3 reads TGCAGTGCTAGACCCACTAGTGCCTACGAGCAGTACTTC.

This clonotype showed up many times. The chain uses TRBV6-2 or TRBV6-3 and TRBJ2-3; no firm D call. Germline-derived CDR1 and CDR2 are MNHEY and SVGEGT. This CDR3 contains 14 residues. Deletions cut 2 bases from V and 6 bases from J, with 12 bases between. CDR3 loop: CASSYDNSPDTQYF. The CDR3 region has the DNA TGTGCCAGCAGTTACGACAACTCCCCCGATACGCAGTATTTT.

This clonotype was found many times. The genes are TRBV5-1 and TRBJ2-7; D may be TRBD1 (6 bases). V was cut by 4 bases and J by 5 bases, with 13 bases left in between. The CDR3 is 13 residues long. Germline loops: CDR1 SGHRS, CDR2 YFSETQ. CDR3 bases: TGCGCCAGCAGCGCCGAGACAGGTAACGAGCAGTACTTC. Its translation: CASSAETGNEQYF.

In this sample, this clonotype turned up a few times. The chain employs TRBV7-2 and TRBJ2-5; TRBD2 matches at 7 bases. CDR1 SGHTA and CDR2 FQGNSA come from the germline V gene. V lost 5 bases to trimming and J lost 0 bases; unmatched junction nucleotides: 6. This CDR3 region has 15 residues. CDR3 in amino acids: CASSNGAGDQETQYF. In DNA form, the CDR3 reads TGTGCCAGCAGCAATGGGGCGGGGGACCAAGAGACCCAGTACTTC.

V and J are TRBV6-6 and TRBJ2-7; D is possibly TRBD2 (6 bases). From germline, CDR1 is MNHNY and CDR2 SVGAGI (reference sequence). CDR3 length equals 14 residues. V was shortened by 7 bases and J by 0 bases, with 13 bases between the two germline ends. In nucleotides, the CDR3 is TGTGCCAGCACCTTGACGGGGGTCTCCTACGAGCAGTACTTC. Its translation is CASTLTGVSYEQYF.

This clonotype was seen a few times. The J gene is TRBJ1-1, the V gene TRBV29-1, with D perhaps TRBD1 (5 bases). V dropped 4 bases and J dropped 4 bases, with 31 bases sitting between them. CDR1 and CDR2 from the germline V gene are SQVTM and ANQGSEA. The CDR3 is made up of 19 amino acids. The CDR3 sequence: CSVGSTRVWVTGTGTEAFF. DNA for the CDR3: TGCAGCGTTGGATCGACCAGGGTTTGGGTCACGGGCACGGGCACTGAAGCTTTCTTT. Supplemented by reference TRBV29-1 and TRBJ1-1, the full variable domain reads SAVISQKPSRDICQRGTSLTIQCQVDSQVTMMFWYRQQPGQSLTLIATANQGSEATYESGFVIDKFPISRPNLTFSTLTVSNMSPEDSSIYLCSVGSTRVWVTGTGTEAFFGQGTRLTVV.

This chain links TRBV6-1 with TRBJ1-1; the D gene is possibly TRBD1 (5 bases). The CDR3 consists of 14 residues. V lost 2 bases and J lost 0, with 7 bases in between. Germline V gene sequence: CDR1 MNHNS, CDR2 SASEGT. CDR3 bases: TGTGCCAGCAGTGAACCAGGGTTGAACACTGAAGCTTTCTTT. Residues: CASSEPGLNTEAFF.

In its sample, this clonotype was seen a few times. CDR3 coding DNA: TGTGCCAGCAGTTTAGTACAGTCGAACACTGAAGCTTTCTTT. Its translation: CASSLVQSNTEAFF. The J gene is TRBJ1-1, the V gene TRBV12-3 or TRBV12-4; no firm D call. The CDR3 is 14 amino acids. V dropped 1 base and J dropped 1 base, with 7 bases sitting between them.

In its sample, this clonotype was seen many times. V usage is TRBV10-3 and J usage is TRBJ1-1; D is uncertain. This CDR3 is 14 amino acids long. Germline V CDR1 and CDR2: ENHRY, SYGVKD. V lost 5 bases and J lost 1, with 11 bases in between. Written as DNA, the CDR3 is TGTGCCATCAGTCCCCGAATTGGGAACACTGAAGCTTTCTTT. Translating it yields CAISPRIGNTEAFF.

The V and J genes are TRBV12-3 or TRBV12-4 and TRBJ1-6; TRBD1 matches 7 bases. The J segment lost 6 bases and the V segment lost 6 bases, leaving 8 bases of the junction unmatched. There are 15 residues in the CDR3. The CDR3: CASRLDRVGNSPLHF. Here the CDR3 DNA reads TGTGCCAGCAGGCTCGACAGGGTGGGTAATTCACCCCTCCACTTT.